These 21 T cell receptor beta chains share one sample of origin, sequenced in a study of PD-1 blockade in classical Hodgkin lymphoma. As to time point: cycle 4 day 1 (C4D1), after more than 5 weeks of nivolumab. Brentuximab vedotin exposure varied among the patients, all of whom had relapsed after autologous stem cell transplantation. Clones were read by immunoSEQ multiplex PCR, and TCRdb kept only the in-frame ones, dropping some. The table has more than 95,000 clones, roughly 87% seen once. The source material was peripheral blood mononuclear cells (PBMCs), sampled before the fourth cycle of nivolumab. The source is a human donor with classical Hodgkin lymphoma.

The gene calls are TRBV18 and TRBJ2-1; perhaps TRBD2 as D (7 bases). The length of the CDR3 is 16 residues. The germline CDR1 and CDR2 sequences are KGHSH and LQKENI. Deletions cut 2 bases from V and 4 bases from J, with 15 bases between. CDR3 nucleotide sequence: TGTGCCAGCTCACCATGTTGTGGGAGGGGGTACAATGAGCAGTTCTTC. Translated, it gives CASSPCCGRGYNEQFF.

In this sample, this clone turned up a few times. The genes are TRBV2 and TRBJ2-1; 9 positions match TRBD2. In germline, CDR1 is SNHLY, CDR2 FYNNEI. This CDR3 is 15 amino acids long. V was clipped by 7 bases and J by 2 bases; unmatched bases: 6. The CDR3 loop reads CASNPGLAPYNEQFF. DNA of the CDR3: TGTGCCAGCAATCCGGGACTAGCCCCCTACAATGAGCAGTTCTTC.

Comments on this clone: Because the CDR3's place on the DNA is in doubt, the DNA is left out and the CDR3 is given as listed by TCRdb. This chain links TRBV5-1 with TRBJ2-1; the tabulated D call, TRBD2, remains unverified against the DNA. Per germline, CDR1 SGHRS and CDR2 YFSETQ. Both ends counted, the CDR3 spans 15 residues. This chain's CDR3 is CASSLVVGRGSGNFF.

This clone was counted only a few times. This sequence joins TRBV25-1 and TRBJ1-5, with a tentative D call TRBD1 (5 bases). From germline, CDR1 is MGHDK and CDR2 SYGVNS. Trimming took off 3 bases at V and 9 bases at J, with 15 bases between the two ends. There are 14 residues in the CDR3. This CDR3 reads CASSDRGGLGPQHF. DNA of the CDR3: TGTGCCAGCAGTGATCGGGGGGGTTTGGGGCCCCAGCATTTT.

The gene calls are TRBV10-2 and TRBJ1-1, with 8 bases that match TRBD1. Per germline, CDR1 WSHSY and CDR2 SAAADI. The CDR3 has 14 amino acids. The ends lost 5 bases at V and 3 bases at J; junction bases unmatched: 5. CDR3: CASSSGQVDTEAFF. CDR3 coding DNA: TGCGCCAGCAGTTCGGGACAGGTTGACACTGAAGCTTTCTTT.

The genes are TRBV29-1 and TRBJ2-3; no reliable D call. The CDR3 length is 12 residues. Between the trimmed V and J ends, which lost 5 bases and 0 bases, there was a span of 6 bases. Germline V gene lookup returns CDR1 SQVTM and CDR2 ANQGSEA. The CDR3, as DNA: TGCAGCGTTTTACAAAGCACAGATACGCAGTATTTT. Encoded protein: CSVLQSTDTQYF.

This clone was seen just once. This chain uses TRBV7-6 with TRBJ1-1, with TRBD1 as a possible D gene (6 bases). The CDR3 extends over 16 amino acids. Trimming stripped 2 bases from V and 1 base from J, with 14 bases between. The germline V gene has CDR1 SGHVS and CDR2 FNYEAQ. The CDR3 nucleotides are TGTGCCAGCAGCTTAACAAGGGGGGGGAGGAACACTGAAGCTTTCTTT. Protein sequence: CASSLTRGGRNTEAFF.

The chain recombines TRBV7-9 with TRBJ2-7; possible D gene TRBD2, 6 bases. V was clipped by 1 base and J by 5 bases, with 15 bases between them. The CDR3 is 15 amino acids. Germline V lookup: CDR1 SEHNR, CDR2 FQNEAQ (reference sequence). The CDR3 sequence: CASSLDVGSLHEQYF. In DNA, the CDR3 is TGTGCCAGCAGCTTAGATGTCGGGAGCCTCCACGAGCAGTACTTC.

V gene TRBV2 combines with J gene TRBJ2-1; tentatively, D is TRBD1 or TRBD2 (5 bases each). V was cut by 6 bases and J by 0 bases, with 12 bases left in between. Germline CDR1 and CDR2: SNHLY and FYNNEI. This CDR3 comprises 15 residues. In DNA form, the CDR3 reads TGTGCCAGCAGGTCTCGGGGCGGCTCCTACAATGAGCAGTTCTTC. Its translation: CASRSRGGSYNEQFF.

CDR3 residues: CASSQEAGQGSEAFF. DNA of the CDR3: TGTGCCAGCTCACAGGAAGCGGGACAGGGGTCTGAAGCTTTCTTT. The V call is TRBV18, the J call TRBJ1-1; 10 positions match TRBD1. Trimming at V came to 4 bases and at J to 6 bases, leaving 8 bases not matched to a gene. Germline CDR1 reads KGHSH; CDR2 reads LQKENI. CDR3 length: 15 residues.

The V gene is TRBV5-6, the J gene TRBJ2-7; unclear D gene. Germline V lookup: CDR1 SGHDT, CDR2 YYEEEE. This CDR3 is 13 amino acids long. V lost 1 base to trimming and J lost 1 base, with 6 bases between them. CDR3 region: CASSLKGSYEQYF. CDR3 bases: TGTGCCAGCAGCTTGAAGGGATCCTACGAGCAGTACTTC.

The chain is built from TRBV11-2 and TRBJ2-7, with D maybe TRBD1 (5 bases). Per germline, CDR1 SGHAT and CDR2 FQNNGV. V was clipped by 3 bases and J by 5 bases, with 11 bases between them. The CDR3 consists of 13 residues. The CDR3 DNA sequence: TGTGCCAGCAGCTTTCCAGGGTACCACGAGCAGTACTTC. Translation: CASSFPGYHEQYF.

The V and J genes are TRBV18 and TRBJ2-7; D may match TRBD1 or TRBD2 (5 bases each). The germline V gene encodes CDR1 KGHSH and CDR2 LQKENI. The CDR3 length is 15 residues. V was trimmed by 2 bases and J by 7 bases, leaving 18 bases between them. CDR3 region: CASSPMGVGGGEQYF. The CDR3 nucleotides are TGTGCCAGCTCACCAATGGGAGTTGGGGGTGGAGAGCAGTACTTC.

The rearrangement uses TRBV27 and TRBJ2-1, with no clear D. This CDR3 contains 15 residues. The ends were cut back, 2 bases at V and 4 bases at J, with 12 bases in the middle. Looked up from germline, CDR1 is MNHEY and CDR2 is SMNVEV (reference sequence). This CDR3 reads CASSLELLDYNEQFF. CDR3 nucleotide sequence: TGTGCCAGCAGTTTAGAGTTACTCGATTACAATGAGCAGTTCTTC.

The V gene is TRBV28, the J gene TRBJ1-2; 12 nucleotides align to TRBD1. Germline V gene lookup returns CDR1 MDHEN and CDR2 SYDVKM. Germline trimming cut 6 bases from V and 8 bases from J; bases unmatched to any gene: 7. This CDR3 spans 14 amino acids. The chain's CDR3 is CASRPGQGALGYTF. CDR3 in DNA: TGTGCCAGCAGACCGGGACAGGGGGCTTTAGGCTACACCTTC.

The chain carries TRBV2 and TRBJ1-5; D perhaps matches TRBD1 (5 bases). CDR1 and CDR2 from the germline V gene are SNHLY and FYNNEI. This CDR3 is 13 amino acids long. Trimming removed 4 bases from V and 5 bases from J, with 9 bases in between. CDR3 nucleotides: TGTGCCAGCAGTGTTGGGGGGTATCAGCCCCAGCATTTT. Translated, it gives CASSVGGYQPQHF. The entire variable domain, with the rest obtained from reference TRBV2 and TRBJ1-5, is as follows: EPEVTQTPSHQVTQMGQEVILRCVPISNHLYFYWYRQILGQKVEFLVSFYNNEISEKSEIFDDQFSVERPDGSNFTLKIRSTKLEDSAMYFCASSVGGYQPQHFGDGTRLSIL.

The chain recombines TRBV28 with TRBJ2-3; no reliable D call. The ends were cut back, 10 bases at V and 3 bases at J, with 11 bases in the middle. Germline V lookup: CDR1 MDHEN, CDR2 SYDVKM. The CDR3 consists of 12 residues. The CDR3 sequence: CATREDTDTQYF. The CDR3 coding sequence is TGTGCCACCCGCGAGGATACAGATACGCAGTATTTT.

The gene calls are TRBV15 and TRBJ2-7; D is perhaps TRBD1 (5 bases). The CDR3 contains 15 residues. The ends were cut back, 5 bases at V and 3 bases at J, with 17 bases in the middle. Per germline, CDR1 LNHNV and CDR2 YYDKDF (reference sequence). In DNA form, the CDR3 reads TGTGCCACCAGCGCCCCAGGGAAGGCAGGCTACGAGCAGTACTTC. Amino acid sequence: CATSAPGKAGYEQYF.

This chain connects TRBV14 to TRBJ2-1; 12 bases are shared with TRBD2. Germline V CDR1 and CDR2: SGHDN, FVKESK. V shed 4 bases, J shed 9 bases, and the junction held 13 bases outside the gene matches. CDR3 length equals 17 residues. CDR3 sequence (DNA): TGTGCCAGCAGCCCTAGTGGAGTGACTAGCGGGAGTCTTGAGCAGTTCTTC. Translated, it gives CASSPSGVTSGSLEQFF.

The genes are TRBV15 and TRBJ1-5; D is perhaps TRBD1 (5 bases). The CDR3 extends over 15 amino acids. V lost 5 bases and J 0 bases, leaving 11 bases between the germline ends. From germline, CDR1 is LNHNV and CDR2 YYDKDF (reference sequence). CDR3 bases: TGTGCCACCAGCCAGGCAGGGTATAGCAATCAGCCCCAGCATTTT. Protein: CATSQAGYSNQPQHF.

The genes are TRBV6-5 and TRBJ2-3; D call uncertain. The CDR3 length is 13 residues. V was pared by 5 bases and J by 3 bases, with 9 bases between. The V gene's germline CDR1 is MNHEY and CDR2 SVGAGI. The CDR3, as DNA: TGTGCCAGCAGTAGCCTGGAGACAGATACGCAGTATTTT. Protein: CASSSLETDTQYF.